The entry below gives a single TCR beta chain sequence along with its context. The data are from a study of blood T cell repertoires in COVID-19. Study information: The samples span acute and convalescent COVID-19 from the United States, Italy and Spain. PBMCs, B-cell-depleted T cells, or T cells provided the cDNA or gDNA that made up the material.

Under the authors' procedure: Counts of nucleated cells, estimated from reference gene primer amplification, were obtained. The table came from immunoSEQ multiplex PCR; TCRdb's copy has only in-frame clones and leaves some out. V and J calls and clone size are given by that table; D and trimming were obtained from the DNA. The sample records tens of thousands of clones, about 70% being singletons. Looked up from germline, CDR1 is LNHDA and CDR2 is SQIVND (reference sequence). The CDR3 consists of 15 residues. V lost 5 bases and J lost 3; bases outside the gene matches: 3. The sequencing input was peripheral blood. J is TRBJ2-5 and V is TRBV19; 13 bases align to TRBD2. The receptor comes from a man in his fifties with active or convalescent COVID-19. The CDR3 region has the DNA TGTGCCAGTAGTGTTGGGACTAGCGGGGAAGAGACCCAGTACTTC. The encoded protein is CASSVGTSGEETQYF.